The rows below give T cell receptor beta chains drawn from one sample of a study of T cells after yellow fever vaccination. MiXCR was run by TCRdb on the 5' RACE reads, yielding one entry per CDR3 protein. The table records some 350,000 distinct CDR3 sequences, around 10% of them present only once. The starting material was PBMCs, obtained on the day of the first yellow fever vaccination. The receptors here all came from a man aged 18 to 35 who received the YFV17D yellow fever vaccine. Each CDR3 is given with its conserved first and last residue. The order of the fields is V gene, clone size, D gene, J gene, CDR3 DNA, CDR3 protein. The D gene is left open where the match is weak. Clone sizes are given selectively: once, few, many, or a class where the clone is expanded.

V: TRBV20-1; size: few; D: .; J: TRBJ2-2; DNA: TGCGGCTCCGCCACCGGCACCGGGGAGCTGTTTTTT; CDR3: CGSATGTGELFF
V: TRBV3-1; size: .; D: TRBD2; J: TRBJ2-1; DNA: TGTGCCAGCAGCCAAGCTTGGCGGGGGTACTCCTACAATGAGCAGTTCTTC; CDR3: CASSQAWRGYSYNEQFF
V: TRBV29-1; size: few; D: .; J: TRBJ2-7; DNA: TGCAGCGCGGGTAGGGGGGTAAACTACGAGCAGTACTTC; CDR3: CSAGRGVNYEQYF
V: TRBV4-3; size: .; D: .; J: TRBJ2-2; DNA: TGCGCCAGCAGCCAAGATTCAGGGCACGCCGGGGAGCTGTTTTTT; CDR3: CASSQDSGHAGELFF
V: TRBV19; size: .; D: TRBD1; J: TRBJ1-1; DNA: TGTGCCAGTAGTCCTCGGACAGGGGGGTACACTGAAGCTTTCTTT; CDR3: CASSPRTGGYTEAFF
V: TRBV24-1; size: .; D: TRBD2; J: TRBJ2-1; DNA: TGTGCCACCAGTGATTTCAAGCGGGGGGCCTACAATGAGCAGTTCTTC; CDR3: CATSDFKRGAYNEQFF
V: TRBV9; size: few; D: .; J: TRBJ2-3; DNA: TGTGCCAGCAGCGTAGATTCAGGGACAGATACGCAGTATTTT; CDR3: CASSVDSGTDTQYF
V: TRBV7-6; size: .; D: .; J: TRBJ2-1; DNA: TGTGCCAGCAGCTACGGGGGAGCTAAGGGCAATGAGCAGTTCTTC; CDR3: CASSYGGAKGNEQFF
V: TRBV7-2; size: many; D: .; J: TRBJ2-4; DNA: TGTGCCAGCAGCTCACGTGTAGCCAAAAACATTCAGTACTTC; CDR3: CASSSRVAKNIQYF
V: TRBV24-1; size: few; D: .; J: TRBJ2-5; DNA: TGTGCCACCAGTGATCCATTTGGAGCCCAGTACTTC; CDR3: CATSDPFGAQYF
V: TRBV4-1; size: few; D: TRBD1; J: TRBJ1-1; DNA: TGCGCCAGCAGCCAAGCAGGGGGGAACACTGAAGCTTTCTTT; CDR3: CASSQAGGNTEAFF
V: TRBV12-3/TRBV12-4; size: .; D: .; J: TRBJ1-4; DNA: TGTGCCAGCAGTCCCGGGGCCCCGTGGGAAGGAAAACTGTTTTTT; CDR3: CASSPGAPWEGKLFF
V: TRBV6-2/TRBV6-3; size: .; D: .; J: TRBJ1-1; DNA: TGTGCCAGCAGTTATCTATACACCACTGAAGCTTTCTTT; CDR3: CASSYLYTTEAFF
V: TRBV7-2; size: many; D: .; J: TRBJ2-1; DNA: TGTGCCAGCAGCTTAGCGTGGGGGGATGAGCAGTTCTTC; CDR3: CASSLAWGDEQFF
V: TRBV5-1; size: few; D: .; J: TRBJ2-5; DNA: TGCGCCAGCAGCTTGCCCTCGGGGCAGTCGGGAAGGGAGACCCAGTACTTC; CDR3: CASSLPSGQSGRETQYF
V: TRBV5-1; size: .; D: TRBD1; J: TRBJ2-7; DNA: TGCGCCAGCGGGTCACAGGGGGCCGTATACGAGCAGTACTTC; CDR3: CASGSQGAVYEQYF
V: TRBV12-3/TRBV12-4; size: many; D: TRBD1; J: TRBJ2-5; DNA: TGTGCCAGCAGCCAGGGACAGGGTCGAGAGACCCAGTACTTC; CDR3: CASSQGQGRETQYF
V: TRBV20-1; size: .; D: TRBD2; J: TRBJ2-1; DNA: TGCAGTGCTAGCATGACTAGCGGGTACAATGAGCAGTTCTTC; CDR3: CSASMTSGYNEQFF
V: TRBV4-3; size: .; D: .; J: TRBJ2-1; DNA: TGCGCCAGCAGCCAAGGCAGAAACGCATACAATGAGCAGTTCTTC; CDR3: CASSQGRNAYNEQFF
V: TRBV27; size: few; D: .; J: TRBJ2-6; DNA: TGTGCCAGCAGTTTAATCCCAAACGGGGCCAACGTCCTGACTTTC; CDR3: CASSLIPNGANVLTF
V: TRBV5-6; size: few; D: .; J: TRBJ1-6; DNA: TGTGCCAGCGGGGGCTATAATTCACCCCTCCACTTT; CDR3: CASGGYNSPLHF
V: TRBV29-1; size: few; D: TRBD1; J: TRBJ1-1; DNA: TGCAGCGTTCGAGGACAGGGAACTGAAGCTTTCTTT; CDR3: CSVRGQGTEAFF
V: TRBV6-2/TRBV6-3; size: .; D: .; J: TRBJ2-2; DNA: TGTGCCAGCAGTGACAACCTAGGATCCGGGGAGCTGTTTTTT; CDR3: CASSDNLGSGELFF
V: TRBV20-1; size: .; D: .; J: TRBJ2-1; DNA: TGCAGTGCTAGTCCTTCGGGTGAGCAGTTCTTC; CDR3: CSASPSGEQFF
V: TRBV5-1; size: .; D: .; J: TRBJ1-3; DNA: TGCGCCAGCAGCTTGGACAGTTGGGGAAACACCATATATTTT; CDR3: CASSLDSWGNTIYF
V: TRBV7-2; size: few; D: TRBD1; J: TRBJ1-2; DNA: TGTGCCAGCAGCTTAGACAAAGACAGGGACTATGGCTACACCTTC; CDR3: CASSLDKDRDYGYTF
V: TRBV15; size: few; D: .; J: TRBJ2-1; DNA: TGTGCCACCAGCAAGCCCGAGGGGTACAATGAGCAGTTCTTC; CDR3: CATSKPEGYNEQFF
V: TRBV5-1; size: .; D: .; J: TRBJ2-2; DNA: TGCGCCAGCGGCGGAGGCTGGGGGACCGGGGAGCTGTTTTTT; CDR3: CASGGGWGTGELFF
V: TRBV5-5; size: few; D: .; J: TRBJ1-2; DNA: TGTGCCAGCAGCTTCGGAATTGGGAAACCTCCCTATGGCTACACCTTC; CDR3: CASSFGIGKPPYGYTF
V: TRBV7-9; size: few; D: TRBD1; J: TRBJ2-2; DNA: TGTGCCAGCAGCTTAGTTCAGCTAACAGGGGCCGGGGAGCTGTTTTTT; CDR3: CASSLVQLTGAGELFF
V: TRBV24-1; size: .; D: TRBD1; J: TRBJ1-5; DNA: TGTGCCACCAGTGATTCGACAGGGGGACATCAGCCCCAGCATTTT; CDR3: CATSDSTGGHQPQHF
V: TRBV6-1; size: many; D: .; J: TRBJ2-5; DNA: TGTGCCAGCAGTGTACAGGGTCGGGAGACCCAGTACTTC; CDR3: CASSVQGRETQYF
V: TRBV12-3/TRBV12-4; size: many; D: .; J: TRBJ2-7; DNA: TGTGCCAGCAAAGGGATGGGGGGGGGCCGGTACGAGCAGTACTTC; CDR3: CASKGMGGGRYEQYF
V: TRBV3-1; size: .; D: .; J: TRBJ1-5; DNA: TGTGCCAGCAGCCAAGGAGCCGGGGCCGTCCAGCCCCAGCATTTT; CDR3: CASSQGAGAVQPQHF
V: TRBV18; size: .; D: .; J: TRBJ1-6; DNA: TGTGCCAGCTCAGTCACAGGGTTAGATAATTCACCCCTCCACTTT; CDR3: CASSVTGLDNSPLHF
V: TRBV5-1; size: few; D: .; J: TRBJ1-4; DNA: TGCGCCAGCAGCACCTTTGGACAGACCATCGGGGAAAAACTGTTTTTT; CDR3: CASSTFGQTIGEKLFF
V: TRBV5-6; size: few; D: TRBD1; J: TRBJ1-1; DNA: TGTGCCAGCAGCGTGGACAGGGGGTCAGCCACTGAAGCTTTCTTT; CDR3: CASSVDRGSATEAFF
V: TRBV5-1; size: many; D: .; J: TRBJ2-4; DNA: TGCGCCAGCAGCTGGGAAGGGGCCAAAAACATTCAGTACTTC; CDR3: CASSWEGAKNIQYF
V: TRBV12-3/TRBV12-4; size: few; D: TRBD2; J: TRBJ2-5; DNA: TGTGCCAGCACCTTATACAGGACGGGAGGGACCCAGTACTTC; CDR3: CASTLYRTGGTQYF
V: TRBV7-3; size: .; D: .; J: TRBJ2-1; DNA: TGTGCCAGCAGCTTAAGAGCGGTTGACGGGCCGGGGGTTTGGAATGAGCAGTTCTTC; CDR3: CASSLRAVDGPGVWNEQFF
V: TRBV28; size: .; D: TRBD2; J: TRBJ2-1; DNA: TGTGCCAGCGCGACTAGCGGGGGGTACAATGAGCAGTTCTTC; CDR3: CASATSGGYNEQFF
V: TRBV4-1; size: many; D: .; J: TRBJ2-2; DNA: TGCGCCAGCAGCCAAGTGGGGGCGATCAAGGCCGGGGAGCTGTTTTTT; CDR3: CASSQVGAIKAGELFF
V: TRBV6-5; size: many; D: .; J: TRBJ2-3; DNA: TGTGCCAGCAGTTACTGGGGTGGGGGTAGCACAGATACGCAGTATTTT; CDR3: CASSYWGGGSTDTQYF
V: TRBV5-1; size: .; D: TRBD1; J: TRBJ2-5; DNA: TGCGCCAGCAGCCTCTGGACAGGGCAAGAGACCCAGTACTTC; CDR3: CASSLWTGQETQYF
V: TRBV7-9; size: .; D: TRBD1; J: TRBJ1-1; DNA: TGTGCCAGCAGCGTAGGACAGGCGAGTTCGGCTTTCTTT; CDR3: CASSVGQASSAFF
V: TRBV27; size: .; D: .; J: TRBJ1-6; DNA: TGTGCCCACACACCCAATTCACCCCTCCACTTT; CDR3: CAHTPNSPLHF
V: TRBV6-5; size: .; D: TRBD1; J: TRBJ2-1; DNA: TGTGCCAGCAGTTACGACAGGGATTTACGACCGCCCTACAATGAGCAGTTCTTC; CDR3: CASSYDRDLRPPYNEQFF